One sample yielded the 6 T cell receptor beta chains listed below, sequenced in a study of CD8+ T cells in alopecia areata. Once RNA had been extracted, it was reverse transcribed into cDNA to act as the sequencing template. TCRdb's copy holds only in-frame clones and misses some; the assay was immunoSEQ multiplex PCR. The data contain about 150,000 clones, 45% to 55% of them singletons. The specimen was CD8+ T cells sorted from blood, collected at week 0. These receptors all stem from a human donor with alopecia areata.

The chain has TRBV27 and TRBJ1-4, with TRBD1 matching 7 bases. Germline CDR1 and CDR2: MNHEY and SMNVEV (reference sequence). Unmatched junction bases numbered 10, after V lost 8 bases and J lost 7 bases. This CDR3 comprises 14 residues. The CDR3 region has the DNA TGTGCCAGCTCTTCCCGACAGGGTGGTGAAAAACTGTTTTTT. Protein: CASSSRQGGEKLFF.

DNA for the CDR3: TGTGCCAGCAGCTTGGCTGGCAGAGCCTACGAGCAGTACTTC. As protein: CASSLAGRAYEQYF. The chain couples TRBV5-4 to TRBJ2-7; D is unresolved. The CDR3 sequence is 14 residues long. V was pared by 0 bases and J by 2 bases, with 9 bases between. CDR1 and CDR2 from the germline V gene are SGHNT and YYREEE (reference sequence). The full variable domain, with the rest looked up from reference TRBV5-4 and TRBJ2-7, is ETGVTQSPTHLIKTRGQQVTLRCSSQSGHNTVSWYQQALGQGPQFIFQYYREEENGRGNFPPRFSGLQFPNYSSELNVNALELDDSALYLCASSLAGRAYEQYFGPGTRLTVT.

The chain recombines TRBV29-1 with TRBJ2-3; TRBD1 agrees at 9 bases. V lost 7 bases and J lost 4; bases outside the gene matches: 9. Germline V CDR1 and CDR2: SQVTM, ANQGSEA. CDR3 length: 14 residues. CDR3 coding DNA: TGCAGCGCCAGAACAGGGGGCAACGCAGATACGCAGTATTTT. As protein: CSARTGGNADTQYF.

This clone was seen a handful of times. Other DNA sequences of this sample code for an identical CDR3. The CDR3 DNA is TGTGCCAGCAGTTACTCGCCAGGGGGGGACTATGGCTACACCTTC. Translating gives CASSYSPGGDYGYTF. The chain carries TRBV6-6 and TRBJ1-2; 7 bases fit TRBD1. Germline CDR1 and CDR2: MNHNY and SVGAGI (reference sequence). The CDR3 is 15 amino acids. The V segment lost 0 bases and the J segment 3 bases; nucleotides outside the gene matches: 4.

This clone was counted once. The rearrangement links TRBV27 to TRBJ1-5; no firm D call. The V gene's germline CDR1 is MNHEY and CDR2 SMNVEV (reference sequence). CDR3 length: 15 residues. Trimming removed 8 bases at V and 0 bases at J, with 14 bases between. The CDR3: CASGITPYSNQPQHF. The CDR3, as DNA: TGTGCCAGCGGCATCACCCCATATAGCAATCAGCCCCAGCATTTT.

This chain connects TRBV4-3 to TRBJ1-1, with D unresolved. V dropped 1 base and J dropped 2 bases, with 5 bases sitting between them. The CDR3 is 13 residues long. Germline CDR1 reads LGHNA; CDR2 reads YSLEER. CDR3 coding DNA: TGCGCCAGCAGCCAAGCCGTTAACACTGAAGCTTTCTTT. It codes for CASSQAVNTEAFF.